This TCR beta chain derives from a study of T cell responses to AZD1222 COVID-19 vaccine. Study findings and constraints: Baseline antibody screening turned up just a handful of seropositive AZD1222 recipients.

For this clone: Its antigen is not known.

In germline, CDR1 is SGHDT, CDR2 YYEEEE. This CDR3 has 15 amino acids. Trimming cost V 4 bases and J 0 bases, with 10 bases left between them. The assay was immunoSEQ multiplex PCR, and TCRdb's table has in-frame clones only and misses some. Found here are 200,000 or so clones, almost 95% of them singletons; the top ten hold roughly a tenth. The material sequenced was peripheral blood, taken on day 0 of AZD1222 vaccination. This sequence joins TRBV5-6 and TRBJ1-4; a weak D match, TRBD1 (5 bases). The receptor comes from an adult in good health. The chain's CDR3 is CASSTGTSTNEKLFF. The CDR3 DNA follows: TGTGCCAGCAGCACGGGGACCTCAACTAATGAAAAACTGTTTTTT.